These T cell receptor beta chains were read from a single sample in a study of shared T cell receptors in the human thymus. Generated by immunoSEQ multiplex PCR, the TCRdb table keeps only in-frame clones and is missing some. The sample yields some 720,000 clones, approximately 90% seen once. The data were also submitted as part of a second study, on human thymus T cells.

Source material: thymocytes. The receptors were sampled from a boy in the first two years of life with a congenital heart defect. The conserved cysteine and the conserved F or W are not part of the CDR3 here.

CDR3 protein,V gene
ASSLSPGTSGVEQY,TRBV5-1
ASGFPLGTGGESTEAF,TRBV12-5
ASSQVLGGAAPGRGYT,TRBV4-3
ASSLETGEAGELF,TRBV7-9
ASSQGLAGEGDIQY,TRBV19
ASSQKGQGRYEQY,TRBV14
ASSPQRSGGVHNQPQH,TRBV7-2
ASSQDGLRSSSGANVLT,TRBV4-2
ASSQGVRTGQVETQY,TRBV4-3
ASSFLGSSGNTIY,TRBV6-6
ASSLRGQGTDTQY,TRBV28
ASSVGPGRASGNTIY,TRBV9
ASSLDSGKYNEQF,TRBV5-4
ASGLAPSTGLNTEAF,TRBV12-5
ASSPVGGGHTEAF,TRBV7-6
ASSPRASGSGQY,TRBV7-2
ASIPPRDTHEQY,TRBV9
ASSLVENLNTEAF,TRBV28
ATWTSGRVGWGTDTQY,TRBV28
ASTLGGSWDEQF,TRBV7-9
ASSQSGGIVGNTDTQY,TRBV4-1
ASSLRQSGSYEQY,TRBV11-2
ASSLRTSGVSGTDTQY,TRBV7-2
ASTFFGGAPTGELF,TRBV27
ASSASGRKEQY,TRBV2
ASSPIRPHSNNEQF,TRBV11-1